This TCR beta chain is drawn from a study of T cell responses to AZD1222 COVID-19 vaccine (dated by TCRdb to about 2021). About the investigation overall: Because spike-specific TCR depth and breadth did not differ between the two schedules, AZD1222 recipients who got a second dose at roughly 4 weeks were pooled with those who got a second dose at roughly 12 weeks. Trial participants were enrolled into age subgroups of 18-55, 56-69 and 70-plus years, which contained approximately 150, 28 and 58 TCR-sequenced participants, respectively. A total of 240 or so trial participants underwent TCR sequencing, of whom 200 to 220 had received two doses of AZD1222 and approximately 26 had received two doses of the MenACWY control vaccine.

The CDR3 measures 16 amino acids from cysteine to phenylalanine. Only the CDR3 DNA stays, 48 bases, in frame from base 1. As encoded in the germline V gene (reference sequence), CDR1 is SGHNT while CDR2 is YYREEE. Trimmed from V: 3 bases; trimmed from J: 2 bases; junction bases lacking a gene match: 10. The sample holds a few counts of this clone. Its antigen is still unknown. There are no base qualities to consult, and no much larger clone falls within one base. The CDR3 regions of human TCRbeta chains were analyzed by immunosequencing. The authors processed their data as follows. TCRs in the repertoires were compared against a reference library of SARS-CoV-2-specific TCRs that had been generated with the MIRA antigen-specificity platform. Breadth meant the fraction of unique TCRs that were SARS-CoV-2-associated, whereas depth meant the fraction of total T cells that were SARS-CoV-2-associated. Using the MIRA data, each spike-specific TCR was assigned both to the spike region to which the TCR was reactive and to a CD4 or CD8 class. Log10-transformed breadth and depth values were compared by one-way ANOVA with Sidak's multiple comparisons tests. TCRdb obtained this table from immuneACCESS and retained in-frame rearrangements with V and J assigned. These tables miss some clones; where compared with another copy, unresolved V genes account for less than half of the shortfall, and the remainder is unexplained. V, J and clone size reflect that table, while D and trimming were determined from the DNA. This sample has 100,000 or so clones in its table, and approximately 88% of those were observed once. The ten largest make up under 3% of the sample.

Results the study describes overall, beyond this receptor: In the small 56-69-year group, the increase in depth fell short of significance, most likely because of low power. Conclusions about previously exposed vaccinees are limited because only 6 or 7 AZD1222 recipients were SARS-CoV-2 seropositive at baseline. Participants were mostly white British and included more females than males, and it was suggested by the authors that clonal diversity may have been underestimated. No day 14 peak-response samples were available, so repertoires were characterized only after the peak T cell response. Reportedly, almost half of the unique spike-specific TCRs recognized epitopes lying outside the regions that are mutated in the B.1.351 and B.1.1.7 variants. Vaccine-associated CD4 TCRs spanned the whole spike protein, with dominant responses in regions 160-218 and 743-854. A significant rise in spike-specific TCR breadth and depth was observed after two AZD1222 doses relative to day 0 and relative to MenACWY recipients.

The sample's time point, from its label and the paper: baseline before first vaccination. Vaccinee samples were obtained from the UK trials COV001 and COV002, which included a single-blind randomized controlled phase 2/3 trial of AZD1222 (ChAdOx1 nCoV-19) in healthy adults. For TCRbeta chain sequencing, PBMC samples were collected from trial participants at day 0 and at day 28 after the second dose. This sequence uses TRBV5-4 and TRBJ2-5; TRBD2 agrees with 7 junctional bases. The material sequenced was peripheral blood, taken on day 0 of AZD1222 vaccination. The origin of this receptor is an adult in good health. In nucleotide form, the sequence is TGTGCCAGCAGCTCATCCGCAGGAGCGGGACAAGAGACCCAGTACTTC. Translated, this is CASSSSAGAGQETQYF.